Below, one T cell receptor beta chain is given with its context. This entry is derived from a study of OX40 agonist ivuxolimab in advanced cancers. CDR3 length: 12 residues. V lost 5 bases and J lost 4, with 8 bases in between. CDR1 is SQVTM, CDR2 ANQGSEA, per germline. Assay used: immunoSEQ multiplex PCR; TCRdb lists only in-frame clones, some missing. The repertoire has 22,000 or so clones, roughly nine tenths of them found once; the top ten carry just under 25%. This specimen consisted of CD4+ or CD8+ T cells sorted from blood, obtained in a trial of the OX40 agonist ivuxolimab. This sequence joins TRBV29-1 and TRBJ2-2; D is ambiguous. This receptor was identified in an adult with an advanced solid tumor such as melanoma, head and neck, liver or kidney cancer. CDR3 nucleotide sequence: TGCAGCGTTACGCAGAGCACCGGGGAGCTGTTTTTT. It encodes CSVTQSTGELFF.